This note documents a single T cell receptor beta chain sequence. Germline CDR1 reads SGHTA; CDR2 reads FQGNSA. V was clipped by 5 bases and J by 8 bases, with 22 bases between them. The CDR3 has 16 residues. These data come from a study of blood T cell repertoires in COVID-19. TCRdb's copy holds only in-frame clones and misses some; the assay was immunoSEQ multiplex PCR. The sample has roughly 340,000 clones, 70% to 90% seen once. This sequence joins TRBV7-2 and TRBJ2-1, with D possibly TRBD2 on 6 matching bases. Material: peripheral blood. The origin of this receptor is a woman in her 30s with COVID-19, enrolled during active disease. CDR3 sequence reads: CASSQSSTRALDEQFF. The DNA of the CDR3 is TGTGCCAGCAGCCAATCGTCGACTAGGGCCTTAGATGAGCAGTTCTTC.